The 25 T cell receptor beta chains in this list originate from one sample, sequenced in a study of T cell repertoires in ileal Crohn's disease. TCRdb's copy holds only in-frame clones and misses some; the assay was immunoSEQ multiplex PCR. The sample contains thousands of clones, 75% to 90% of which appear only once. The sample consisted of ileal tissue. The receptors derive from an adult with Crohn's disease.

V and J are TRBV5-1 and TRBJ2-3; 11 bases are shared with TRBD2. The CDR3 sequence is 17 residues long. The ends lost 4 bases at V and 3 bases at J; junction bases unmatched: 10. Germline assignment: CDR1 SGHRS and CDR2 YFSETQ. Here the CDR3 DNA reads TGCGCCAGCAGCCAAGAAACTAGCGGGGGACCTACAGATACGCAGTATTTT. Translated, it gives CASSQETSGGPTDTQYF.

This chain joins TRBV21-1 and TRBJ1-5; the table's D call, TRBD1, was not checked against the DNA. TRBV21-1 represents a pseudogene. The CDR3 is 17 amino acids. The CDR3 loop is CASSKGTGVGKNQPQHF. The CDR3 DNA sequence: TGTGCCAGCAGCAAAGGGACAGGGGTTGGCAAAAATCAGCCCCAGCATTTT.

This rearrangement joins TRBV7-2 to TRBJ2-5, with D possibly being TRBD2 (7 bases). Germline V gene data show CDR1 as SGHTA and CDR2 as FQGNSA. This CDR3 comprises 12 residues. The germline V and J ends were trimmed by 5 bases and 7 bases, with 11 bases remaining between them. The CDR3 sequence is CASSQRGGTQYF. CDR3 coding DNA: TGTGCCAGCAGCCAGAGGGGGGGGACCCAGTACTTC. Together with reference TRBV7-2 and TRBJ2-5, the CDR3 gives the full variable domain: GAGVSQSPSNKVTEKGKDVELRCDPISGHTALYWYRQSLGQGLEFLIYFQGNSAPDKSGLPSDRFSAERTGGSVSTLTIQRTQQEDSAVYLCASSQRGGTQYFGPGTRLLVL.

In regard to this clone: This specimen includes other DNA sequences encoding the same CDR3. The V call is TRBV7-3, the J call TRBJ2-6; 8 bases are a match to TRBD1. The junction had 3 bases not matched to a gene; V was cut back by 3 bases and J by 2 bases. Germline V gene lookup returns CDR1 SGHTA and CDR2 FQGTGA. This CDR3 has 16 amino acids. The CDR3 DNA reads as TGTGCCAGCAGCTTCCAGGGGGCGACTGGGGCCAACGTCCTGACTTTC. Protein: CASSFQGATGANVLTF. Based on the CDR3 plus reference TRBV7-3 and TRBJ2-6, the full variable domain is GAGVSQTPSNKVTEKGKYVELRCDPISGHTALYWYRQSLGQGPEFLIYFQGTGAADDSGLPNDRFFAVRPEGSVSTLKIQRTERGDSAVYLCASSFQGATGANVLTFGAGSRLTVL.

CDR3 DNA: TGTGCCAGCAGTCCGATACAGGGGGGATGGGGCAATCAGCCCCAGCATTTT. Translating gives CASSPIQGGWGNQPQHF. The genes are TRBV28 and TRBJ1-5, with 8 bases fitting TRBD1. This CDR3 has 17 amino acids. In germline, CDR1 is MDHEN, CDR2 SYDVKM. V dropped 5 bases and J dropped 2; count of bases not matched to a gene: 11.

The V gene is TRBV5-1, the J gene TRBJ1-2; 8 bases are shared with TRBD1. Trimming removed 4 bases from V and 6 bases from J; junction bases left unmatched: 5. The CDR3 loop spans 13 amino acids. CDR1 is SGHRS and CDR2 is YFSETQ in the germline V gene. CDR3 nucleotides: TGCGCCAGCAGCAATGGACAGGGTAATGGCTACACCTTC. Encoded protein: CASSNGQGNGYTF.

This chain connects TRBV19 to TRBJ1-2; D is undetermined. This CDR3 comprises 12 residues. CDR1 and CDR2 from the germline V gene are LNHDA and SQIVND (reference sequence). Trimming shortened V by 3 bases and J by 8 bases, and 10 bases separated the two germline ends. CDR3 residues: CASSIAATGYTF. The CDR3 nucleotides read TGTGCCAGTAGTATCGCGGCCACCGGCTACACCTTC.

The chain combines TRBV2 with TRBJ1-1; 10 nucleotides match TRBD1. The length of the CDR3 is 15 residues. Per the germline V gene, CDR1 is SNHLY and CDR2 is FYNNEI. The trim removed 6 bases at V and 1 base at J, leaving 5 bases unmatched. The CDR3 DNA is TGTGCCAGCAGGAGGGACAGGGGATCGAACACTGAAGCTTTCTTT. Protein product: CASRRDRGSNTEAFF. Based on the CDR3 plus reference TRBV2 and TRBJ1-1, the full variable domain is EPEVTQTPSHQVTQMGQEVILRCVPISNHLYFYWYRQILGQKVEFLVSFYNNEISEKSEIFDDQFSVERPDGSNFTLKIRSTKLEDSAMYFCASRRDRGSNTEAFFGQGTRLTVV.

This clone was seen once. CDR3 sequence: CASSFNRGNEKLFF. The CDR3 DNA reads as TGTGCCAGCAGCTTTAACAGGGGTAATGAAAAACTGTTTTTT. The chain links TRBV7-2 to TRBJ1-4; TRBD1 agrees at 7 bases. After removal of 3 bases from V and 4 bases from J, the junction contained 2 bases not matched to a gene. CDR1 is SGHTA, CDR2 FQGNSA, per germline. CDR3 length: 14 amino acids.

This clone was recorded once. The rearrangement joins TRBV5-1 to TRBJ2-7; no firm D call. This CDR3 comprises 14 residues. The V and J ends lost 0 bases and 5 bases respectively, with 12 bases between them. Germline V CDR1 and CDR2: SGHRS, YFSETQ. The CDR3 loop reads CASSLADEHDEQYF. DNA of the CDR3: TGCGCCAGCAGCTTGGCCGATGAGCACGACGAGCAGTACTTC.

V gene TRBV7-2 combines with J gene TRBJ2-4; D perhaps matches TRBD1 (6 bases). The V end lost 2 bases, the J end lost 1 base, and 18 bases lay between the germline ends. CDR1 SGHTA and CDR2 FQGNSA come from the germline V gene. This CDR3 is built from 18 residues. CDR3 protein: CASSLYGTGHAAKNIQYF. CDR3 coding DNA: TGTGCCAGCAGCTTATATGGTACGGGACACGCTGCCAAAAACATTCAGTACTTC.

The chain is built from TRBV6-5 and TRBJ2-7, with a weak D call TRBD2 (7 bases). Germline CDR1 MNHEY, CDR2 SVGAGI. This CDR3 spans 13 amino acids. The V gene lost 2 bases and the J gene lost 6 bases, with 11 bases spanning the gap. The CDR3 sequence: CASSYEGGSEQYF. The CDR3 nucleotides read TGTGCCAGCAGTTACGAGGGGGGGAGCGAGCAGTACTTC.

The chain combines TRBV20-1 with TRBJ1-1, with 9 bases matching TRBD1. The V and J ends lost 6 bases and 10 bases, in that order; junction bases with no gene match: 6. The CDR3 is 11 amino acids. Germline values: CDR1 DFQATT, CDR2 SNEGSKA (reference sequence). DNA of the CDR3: TGCAGTGCGAACAGACAGGGGGTAGCTTTCTTT. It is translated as CSANRQGVAFF.

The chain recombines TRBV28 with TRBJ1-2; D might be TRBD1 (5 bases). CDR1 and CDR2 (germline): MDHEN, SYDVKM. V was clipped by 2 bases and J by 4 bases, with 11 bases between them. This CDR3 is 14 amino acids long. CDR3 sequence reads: CASSLQGGTYGYTF. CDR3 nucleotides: TGTGCCAGCAGTTTACAGGGCGGGACCTATGGCTACACCTTC.

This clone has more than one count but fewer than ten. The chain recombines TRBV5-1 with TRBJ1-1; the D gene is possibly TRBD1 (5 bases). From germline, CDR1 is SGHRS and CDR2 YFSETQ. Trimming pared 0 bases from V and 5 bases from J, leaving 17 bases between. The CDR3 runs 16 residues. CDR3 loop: CASSLAKTGGMTEAFF. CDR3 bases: TGCGCCAGCAGCTTGGCCAAGACGGGGGGAATGACTGAAGCTTTCTTT.

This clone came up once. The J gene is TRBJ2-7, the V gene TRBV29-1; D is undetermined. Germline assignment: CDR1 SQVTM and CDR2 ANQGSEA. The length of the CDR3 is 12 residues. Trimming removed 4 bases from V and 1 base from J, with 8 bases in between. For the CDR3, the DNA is TGCAGCGTTGCCCCTTCTTCCTACGAGCAGTACTTC. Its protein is CSVAPSSYEQYF.

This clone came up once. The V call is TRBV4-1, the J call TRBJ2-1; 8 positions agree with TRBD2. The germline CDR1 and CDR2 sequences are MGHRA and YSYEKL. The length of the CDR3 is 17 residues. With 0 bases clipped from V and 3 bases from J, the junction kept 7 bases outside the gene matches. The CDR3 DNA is TGCGCCAGCAGCCAAGATTTAAGCGGGGGACACTACAATGAGCAGTTCTTC. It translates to CASSQDLSGGHYNEQFF.

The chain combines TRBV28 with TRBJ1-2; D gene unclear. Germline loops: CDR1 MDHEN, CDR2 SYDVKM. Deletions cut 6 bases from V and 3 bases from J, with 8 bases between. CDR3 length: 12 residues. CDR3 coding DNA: TGTGCCAGCAGCGAAACAGACTATGGCTACACCTTC. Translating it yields CASSETDYGYTF.

This CDR3 reads CASSWDFYGYTF. In DNA, the CDR3 is TGTGCCAGCAGCTGGGACTTCTATGGCTACACCTTC. The rearrangement joins TRBV7-9 to TRBJ1-2, with TRBD1 as a possible D gene (5 bases). CDR1 is SEHNR and CDR2 is FQNEAQ in the germline V gene (reference sequence). The CDR3 totals 12 residues. Trimming left V 4 bases short and J 4 bases short, with 7 bases between.

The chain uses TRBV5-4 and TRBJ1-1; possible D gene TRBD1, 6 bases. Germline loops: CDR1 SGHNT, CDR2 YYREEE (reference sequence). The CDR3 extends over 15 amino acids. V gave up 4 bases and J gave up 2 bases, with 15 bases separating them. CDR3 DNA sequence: TGTGCCAGCAGCCCGGGGGGGGGCGTCAACACTGAAGCTTTCTTT. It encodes CASSPGGGVNTEAFF.

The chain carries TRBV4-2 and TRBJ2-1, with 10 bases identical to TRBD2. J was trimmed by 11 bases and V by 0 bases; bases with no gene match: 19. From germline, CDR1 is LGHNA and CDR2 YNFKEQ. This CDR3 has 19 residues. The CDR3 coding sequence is TGTGCCAGCAGCCAAGATAATTCCCCCGGGACTAGCGCCTATTTTAAGCAGTTCTTC. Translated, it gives CASSQDNSPGTSAYFKQFF.

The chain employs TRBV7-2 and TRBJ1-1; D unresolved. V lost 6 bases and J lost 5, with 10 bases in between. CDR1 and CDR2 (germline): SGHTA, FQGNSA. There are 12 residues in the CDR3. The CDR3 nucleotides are TGTGCCAGCAGTTATACTACTACTGAAGCTTTCTTT. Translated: CASSYTTTEAFF. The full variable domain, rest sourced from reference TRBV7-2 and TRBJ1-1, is GAGVSQSPSNKVTEKGKDVELRCDPISGHTALYWYRQSLGQGLEFLIYFQGNSAPDKSGLPSDRFSAERTGGSVSTLTIQRTQQEDSAVYLCASSYTTTEAFFGQGTRLTVV.

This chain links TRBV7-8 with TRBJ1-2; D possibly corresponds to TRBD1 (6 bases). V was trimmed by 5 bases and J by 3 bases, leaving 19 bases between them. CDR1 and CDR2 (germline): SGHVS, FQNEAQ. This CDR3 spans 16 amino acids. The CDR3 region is CASSPAGAQGDYGYTF. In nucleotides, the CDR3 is TGTGCCAGCAGCCCTGCAGGGGCGCAAGGGGACTATGGCTACACCTTC.

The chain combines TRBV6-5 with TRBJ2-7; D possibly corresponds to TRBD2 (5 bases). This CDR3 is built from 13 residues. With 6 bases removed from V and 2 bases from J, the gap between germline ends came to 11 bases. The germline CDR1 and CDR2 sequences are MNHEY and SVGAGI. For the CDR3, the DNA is TGTGCCAGCAGCCGTCGGGGTCCCTACGAGCAGTACTTC. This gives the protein CASSRRGPYEQYF.

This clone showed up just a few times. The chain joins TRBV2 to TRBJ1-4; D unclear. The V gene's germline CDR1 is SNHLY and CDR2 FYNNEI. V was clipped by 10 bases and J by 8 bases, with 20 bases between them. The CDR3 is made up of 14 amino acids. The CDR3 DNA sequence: TGTGCCACGATATCAAGTCCGGGAGTGGAAAAACTGTTTTTT. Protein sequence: CATISSPGVEKLFF.